This is a list of T cell receptor beta chains from one sample in a study of T cells in Graves' hyperthyroidism and ophthalmopathy. TCRdb reprocessed the multiplex PCR reads with MiXCR, giving one entry per CDR3 protein. The table records approximately 610,000 distinct CDR3 sequences, roughly 14% of them present only once. The sequenced material came from blood. Source of these receptors: a woman in her thirties or forties with Graves' ophthalmopathy. CDR3s include the opening cysteine and the closing phenylalanine or tryptophan. Each record gives: J gene, D gene, CDR3 length, clone size, V gene, CDR3 protein, CDR3 DNA. A D gene is named only where the DNA matches it firmly. Not all rows give a size; the values are once, few, many and, for expanded clones, a class.

>TRBJ1-1|NA|16|NA|TRBV19
CASLLDSGLGGTEAFF
TGTGCCAGCCTTCTAGACAGCGGCCTTGGCGGCACTGAAGCTTTCTTT
>TRBJ1-2|TRBD1|13|many|TRBV19
CASTPTGPYGYTF
TGTGCCAGTACTCCGACAGGGCCTTATGGCTACACCTTC
>TRBJ2-7|NA|12|many|TRBV28
CASTLDGSEQYF
TGTGCCAGCACCCTGGACGGCTCCGAGCAGTACTTC
>TRBJ1-2|NA|16|many|TRBV7-2
CASSLAWASRGTGYTF
TGTGCCAGCAGCTTAGCCTGGGCCAGTCGGGGGACTGGCTACACCTTC
>TRBJ1-1|NA|12|many|TRBV28
CATLSTNTEAFF
TGTGCCACTTTATCTACGAACACTGAAGCTTTCTTT
>TRBJ1-2|TRBD1|16|many|TRBV6-2/TRBV6-3
CASSSARTGGEGGYTF
TGTGCCAGCAGCTCCGCCCGGACAGGGGGGGAAGGTGGCTACACCTTC
>TRBJ2-7|NA|13|many|TRBV12-5
CASGFPPNHEQYF
TGTGCTAGTGGTTTCCCTCCGAATCACGAGCAGTACTTC
>TRBJ2-5|NA|14|many|TRBV12-3/TRBV12-4
CASSLEDLQETQYF
TGTGCCAGCAGTTTAGAAGATCTTCAAGAGACCCAGTACTTC
>TRBJ1-3|NA|14|many|TRBV9
CASQGPYSGNTIYF
TGTGCCAGCCAGGGGCCCTACTCTGGAAACACCATATATTTT
>TRBJ1-5|NA|14|NA|TRBV4-2
CASSPDNAGQPQHF
TGTGCCAGCAGCCCCGACAATGCGGGTCAGCCCCAGCATTTT
>TRBJ2-3|NA|17|few|TRBV11-2
CASSASRIRTSTDTQYF
TGTGCCAGCAGCGCGAGCCGGATTCGTACTAGCACAGATACGCAGTATTTT
>TRBJ2-5|NA|16|many|TRBV5-1
CASSFGGDSLGETQYF
TGCGCCAGCAGCTTTGGCGGGGACAGTCTTGGAGAGACCCAGTACTTC
>TRBJ2-5|NA|12|many|TRBV28
CASSRAGETQYF
TGTGCCAGCAGCAGGGCCGGGGAGACCCAGTACTTC
>TRBJ2-5|NA|15|NA|TRBV6-1
CASSLFRGIQETQYF
TGTGCCAGTTCCCTTTTCCGGGGCATCCAAGAGACCCAGTACTTC
>TRBJ2-7|TRBD2|15|few|TRBV7-8
CASSLGRAGGHEQYF
TGTGCCAGCAGCTTAGGCAGGGCGGGGGGGCACGAGCAGTACTTC
>TRBJ1-2|NA|18|NA|TRBV4-1
CASSQVSGGMVSPYGYTF
TGCGCCAGCAGCCAGGTTAGCGGAGGTATGGTCTCACCCTATGGCTACACCTTC
>TRBJ2-2|TRBD2|14|many|TRBV12-3/TRBV12-4
CASSQLASTGELFF
TGTGCCAGCAGCCAACTAGCGAGCACCGGGGAGCTGTTTTTT
>TRBJ1-6|NA|12|NA|TRBV2
CASSEVGGPLHF
TGTGCCAGCAGTGAAGTGGGGGGACCCCTCCACTTT
>TRBJ2-5|TRBD2|14|many|TRBV5-1
CASSSGSGEETQYF
TGCGCCAGCAGCTCCGGGAGCGGGGAAGAGACCCAGTACTTC
>TRBJ2-7|TRBD1|13|few|TRBV20-1
CSATDRESYEQYF
TGCAGTGCTACAGACAGGGAATCTTACGAGCAGTACTTC
>TRBJ2-7|TRBD1|16|many|TRBV24-1
CATSDSTGAGKYEQYF
TGTGCCACCAGTGATTCGACAGGGGCGGGCAAGTACGAGCAGTACTTC
>TRBJ1-5|TRBD1|15|NA|TRBV6-5
CASSLDRQGGQPQHF
TGTGCCAGCAGCTTAGATCGACAGGGGGGGCAGCCCCAGCATTTT
>TRBJ2-5|NA|12|many|TRBV12-3/TRBV12-4
CASAEVRETQYF
TGTGCCAGCGCGGAGGTGCGCGAGACCCAGTACTTC
>TRBJ1-1|NA|14|many|TRBV12-3/TRBV12-4
CASSFWRGNTEAFF
TGTGCCAGCAGTTTTTGGCGGGGAAACACTGAAGCTTTCTTT
>TRBJ2-2|NA|17|NA|TRBV5-1
CASSLGSTNLNTGELFF
TGCGCCAGCAGCTTGGGTTCCACAAACCTAAACACCGGGGAGCTGTTTTTT
>TRBJ1-1|NA|12|many|TRBV12-3/TRBV12-4
CASSPFGTEAFF
TGTGCCAGCAGTCCTTTCGGCACTGAAGCTTTCTTT
>TRBJ2-7|TRBD2|16|many|TRBV28
CASSSPTSGNVYEQYF
TGTGCCAGCAGTTCTCCGACTAGCGGGAATGTCTACGAGCAGTACTTC
>TRBJ2-2|NA|14|many|TRBV12-5
CASGTGTFTGELFF
TGTGCTAGTGGTACCGGGACCTTTACCGGGGAGCTGTTTTTT
>TRBJ1-2|NA|13|few|TRBV12-3/TRBV12-4
CASSLPGWYGYTF
TGTGCCAGCAGCTTGCCTGGGTGGTATGGCTACACCTTC
>TRBJ1-1|NA|15|many|TRBV7-2
CASSPTPGSNTEAFF
TGTGCCAGCAGCCCCACCCCGGGATCGAACACTGAAGCTTTCTTT
>TRBJ2-2|TRBD2|16|few|TRBV19
CASRRSSGASTGELFF
TGTGCCAGTAGAAGATCTAGCGGGGCCTCCACCGGGGAGCTGTTTTTT
>TRBJ1-3|NA|14|NA|TRBV7-2
CASSSGLDGNTIYF
TGTGCCAGCAGCTCAGGGTTGGACGGAAACACCATATATTTT
>TRBJ2-2|TRBD1|15|few|TRBV6-4
CASSDSQGATGELFF
TGTGCCAGCAGTGACTCACAGGGGGCCACCGGGGAGCTGTTTTTT
>TRBJ2-7|NA|11|few|TRBV29-1
CSVGQHYEQYF
TGCAGCGTTGGGCAGCACTACGAGCAGTACTTC
>TRBJ2-5|TRBD1|14|NA|TRBV19
CASRTGQHQETQYF
TGTGCCAGTAGAACGGGACAGCACCAAGAGACCCAGTACTTC
>TRBJ2-7|TRBD1|14|once|TRBV6-1
CASRPGQGAREQYF
TGTGCCAGCAGGCCCGGACAGGGGGCTCGGGAGCAGTACTTC
>TRBJ2-2|TRBD2|15|many|TRBV2
CASSETGRDTGELFF
TGTGCCAGCAGTGAAACCGGGAGGGACACCGGGGAGCTGTTTTTT
>TRBJ1-1|NA|15|many|TRBV6-5
CASISAGAMDTEAFF
TGTGCCAGCATTTCGGCAGGTGCTATGGACACTGAAGCTTTCTTT
>TRBJ2-1|NA|16|NA|TRBV7-9
CASSLAGGREYNGQFF
TGTGCCAGCAGCTTAGCCGGGGGGCGAGAATACAATGGGCAGTTCTTC
>TRBJ2-1|TRBD2|17|many|TRBV25-1
CASSEKLAGGEYNEQFF
TGTGCCAGCAGTGAAAAGCTAGCGGGAGGCGAGTACAATGAGCAGTTCTTC
>TRBJ2-7|NA|14|NA|TRBV15
CATSREGGSYEQYF
TGTGCCACCAGCAGAGAAGGGGGCTCCTACGAGCAGTACTTC
>TRBJ2-5|NA|12|many|TRBV11-2
CASSREGETQYF
TGTGCCAGCAGCCGAGAGGGAGAGACCCAGTACTTC
>TRBJ2-5|NA|15|few|TRBV19
CASSRGPGKEETQYF
TGTGCCAGTAGTAGAGGGCCAGGGAAGGAAGAGACCCAGTACTTC